These 22 T cell receptor beta chains were all obtained from the same sample, sequenced in a study of blood T cell repertoires in COVID-19. Clones were read by immunoSEQ multiplex PCR, and TCRdb kept only the in-frame ones, dropping some. The table has around 130,000 clones, under 90% seen once; the top ten hold roughly 2.3%. Sequenced sample: PBMCs or T cells enriched from blood (not recorded which). Every receptor here comes from a man aged 40-49 years with acute COVID-19.

CDR3 sequence: CASSYGETEQYF. The CDR3 DNA sequence: TGCGCCAGCAGCTACGGGGAAACCGAGCAGTACTTC. This chain uses TRBV5-1 with TRBJ2-7, with D possibly matching TRBD2 (5 bases). Per the germline V gene, CDR1 is SGHRS and CDR2 is YFSETQ. There are 12 residues in the CDR3. Trimming cost V 3 bases and J 6 bases, with 10 bases left between them.

The J gene is TRBJ1-5, the V gene TRBV4-2; no clear D gene. CDR1 is LGHNA and CDR2 is YNFKEQ in the germline V gene. The CDR3 runs to 16 residues. V was trimmed by 0 bases and J by 5 bases, leaving 14 bases between them. The CDR3 nucleotides are TGTGCCAGCAGCCAAGATCTTGGAAGGGAGGATCAGCCCCAGCATTTT. It encodes CASSQDLGREDQPQHF.

This sequence joins TRBV18 and TRBJ2-5, with TRBD1 matching over 10 bases. Losses at the gene ends were 6 bases for V and 2 bases for J; bases not matched to a gene: 6. Germline CDR1 is KGHSH and CDR2 is LQKENI. The CDR3 contains 15 residues. The CDR3 loop is CASSRDRGFQETQYF. In DNA form, the CDR3 reads TGTGCCAGCTCCCGGGACAGGGGTTTTCAAGAGACCCAGTACTTC.

The J gene is TRBJ2-5, the V gene TRBV25-1, with no clear D. Germline assignment: CDR1 MGHDK and CDR2 SYGVNS. Deletions cut 2 bases from V and 10 bases from J, with 17 bases between. The CDR3 is made up of 14 amino acids. The DNA for the CDR3 is TGTGCCAGCAGTGAAATGACTGGCCCCCGTTTCCAGTACTTC. Translation gives CASSEMTGPRFQYF.

The chain is built from TRBV7-3 and TRBJ2-3; 7 bases fit TRBD1. The junction had 3 bases not matched to a gene; V was cut back by 5 bases and J by 4 bases. The CDR3 is made up of 13 amino acids. CDR1 and CDR2 from the germline V gene are SGHTA and FQGTGA. CDR3 amino acids: CASSGDRADTQYF. The DNA for the CDR3 is TGTGCCAGCAGCGGGGACAGAGCAGATACGCAGTATTTT.

This clone occurred once. The chain is built from TRBV3-1 (or the pseudogene TRBV3-2) and TRBJ2-1; 9 bases align to TRBD1. The ends lost 4 bases at V and 4 bases at J; junction bases unmatched: 8. The length of the CDR3 is 16 residues. Germline CDR1 reads LGHDT; CDR2 reads YNNKEL (reference sequence). CDR3: CASSLQAGTGYNEQFF. In DNA, the CDR3 is TGTGCCAGCAGCCTTCAAGCCGGGACAGGGTACAATGAGCAGTTCTTC.

The chain carries TRBV30 and TRBJ1-6; D not resolved. Looked up from germline, CDR1 is GTSNPN and CDR2 is SVGIG (reference sequence). V was clipped by 1 base and J by 2 bases, with 9 bases between them. This CDR3 contains 15 residues. In DNA, the CDR3 is TGTGCCTGGAGTGGTTTAACAGCCTATAATTCACCCCTCCACTTT. This encodes CAWSGLTAYNSPLHF.

This clone was observed once. This chain joins TRBV6-2 or TRBV6-3 and TRBJ2-3, with TRBD2 matching 9 bases. V dropped 4 bases and J dropped 3; count of bases not matched to a gene: 11. Germline-derived CDR1 and CDR2 are MNHEY and SVGEGT. There are 17 residues in the CDR3. In nucleotides, the CDR3 is TGTGCCAGCAGTTTCCGACCGGGGAGCGGGGGGACAGATACGCAGTATTTT. It codes for CASSFRPGSGGTDTQYF.

V usage is TRBV5-4 and J usage is TRBJ2-1; 10 bases match TRBD2. V trimming: 4 bases; J trimming: 5 bases; junction bases outside the gene matches: 12. The CDR3 sequence is 17 residues long. Per germline, CDR1 SGHNT and CDR2 YYREEE (reference sequence). The CDR3: CASSGSFSGGSDNEQFF. For the CDR3, the DNA is TGTGCCAGCAGCGGGAGCTTTAGCGGGGGGTCGGACAATGAGCAGTTCTTC.

This chain connects TRBV24-1 to TRBJ2-5; TRBD1 aligns across 8 bases. The CDR3 is made up of 12 amino acids. J was trimmed by 1 base and V by 10 bases; bases with no gene match: 1. Germline CDR1 reads KGHDR; CDR2 reads SFDVKD. The chain's CDR3 is CATQGVQETQYF. The CDR3 region has the DNA TGTGCCACACAGGGGGTCCAAGAGACCCAGTACTTC.

The chain recombines TRBV27 with TRBJ1-4; 9 bases agree with TRBD1. V lost 5 bases, J lost 10 bases, and 14 bases stayed unmatched. Germline CDR1 reads MNHEY; CDR2 reads SMNVEV (reference sequence). This CDR3 region has 16 residues. The CDR3 loop reads CASSLSTGTGNGKLFF. For the CDR3, the DNA is TGTGCCAGCAGTCTTTCTACCGGGACAGGGAACGGAAAACTGTTTTTT.

This rearrangement joins TRBV6-5 to TRBJ2-7, with TRBD1 as a possible D gene (6 bases). The V gene's germline CDR1 is MNHEY and CDR2 SVGAGI. The V and J ends lost 5 bases and 3 bases respectively, with 20 bases between them. CDR3 size: 16 residues. This CDR3 reads CASSHYRGQSLYEQYF. The CDR3 nucleotides are TGTGCCAGCAGTCACTACCGGGGACAAAGCCTCTACGAGCAGTACTTC.

The chain links TRBV9 to TRBJ1-1; D is uncertain. Deletions cut 0 bases from V and 8 bases from J, with 8 bases between. There are 12 residues in the CDR3. The germline V gene encodes CDR1 SGDLS and CDR2 YYNGEE. DNA of the CDR3: TGTGCCAGCAGCGTAGTAGAGAGGGAAGCTTTCTTT. Its protein product is CASSVVEREAFF.

This rearrangement joins TRBV3-1 (or the pseudogene TRBV3-2) to TRBJ1-4, with 8 bases aligning to TRBD1. The CDR3 loop spans 14 amino acids. The V gene's germline CDR1 is LGHDT and CDR2 YNNKEL (reference sequence). V was pared by 4 bases and J by 9 bases, with 7 bases of the junction left unmatched. The CDR3 protein is CASSLTGVGQKLFF. The CDR3 DNA reads TGTGCCAGCAGCCTGACAGGGGTTGGACAAAAACTGTTTTTT.

V and J are TRBV6-5 and TRBJ2-5; tentatively, D is TRBD2 (5 bases). The germline V gene has CDR1 MNHEY and CDR2 SVGAGI. This CDR3 region has 13 residues. Trimming left V 11 bases short and J 2 bases short, with 15 bases between. The CDR3 reads CAWKWTGQETQYF. CDR3 DNA: TGTGCCTGGAAATGGACGGGACAAGAGACCCAGTACTTC.

Concerning this clone: One end of the junction fails to match germline, which may point to a read error. The genes are TRBV2 and TRBJ2-4, with 10 positions matching TRBD2. From germline, CDR1 is SNHLY and CDR2 FYNNEI. CDR3 length: 13 amino acids. CDR3 nucleotide sequence: TGTGCCAGCAGTGAAGCGCCTAGCGGGAGTCCCCACTTC. It is translated as CASSEAPSGSPHF.

This clone was counted only a few times. The rearrangement links TRBV6-5 to TRBJ2-7, with 10 bases identical to TRBD2. The trim removed 8 bases at V and 7 bases at J, leaving 8 bases unmatched. The CDR3 consists of 13 residues. Germline values: CDR1 MNHEY, CDR2 SVGAGI. CDR3 amino acids: CASSASGGGEQYF. DNA of the CDR3: TGTGCCAGCTCCGCTAGCGGGGGTGGTGAGCAGTACTTC.

The V call is TRBV5-1, the J call TRBJ2-6; D is perhaps TRBD2 (6 bases). The V gene lost 7 bases and the J gene lost 0 bases, with 11 bases spanning the gap. CDR1 is SGHRS and CDR2 is YFSETQ in the germline V gene. The CDR3 totals 15 residues. CDR3 DNA: TGCGCCAGCCTCGACGGGGGCTCTGGGGCCAACGTCCTGACTTTC. This gives the protein CASLDGGSGANVLTF. Full variable domain (remainder filled in from reference TRBV5-1 and TRBJ2-6): KAGVTQTPRYLIKTRGQQVTLSCSPISGHRSVSWYQQTPGQGLQFLFEYFSETQRNKGNFPGRFSGRQFSNSRSEMNVSTLELGDSALYLCASLDGGSGANVLTFGAGSRLTVL.

This chain joins TRBV5-4 and TRBJ2-1; TRBD2 is a possible D gene (6 bases). The V and J ends lost 4 bases and 0 bases respectively, with 11 bases between them. The germline CDR1 and CDR2 sequences are SGHNT and YYREEE (reference sequence). The CDR3 covers 15 residues. The CDR3 coding sequence is TGTGCCAGCAGCCCCACTAGCAACTCCTACAATGAGCAGTTCTTC. Residues: CASSPTSNSYNEQFF.

The rearrangement joins TRBV6-1 to TRBJ2-7; 7 bases line up with TRBD1. Germline loops: CDR1 MNHNS, CDR2 SASEGT. The CDR3 spans 16 residues. Trimming took 3 bases from V and 2 from J; bases not matched to a gene: 10. In DNA, the CDR3 is TGTGCCAGCAGTGAGCGAGGCGACAGGGACCCCTACGAGCAGTACTTC. This codes for CASSERGDRDPYEQYF.

The chain recombines TRBV5-1 with TRBJ2-5; 7 positions match TRBD2. The J segment lost 2 bases and the V segment lost 4 bases, leaving 5 bases of the junction unmatched. CDR1 is SGHRS and CDR2 is YFSETQ in the germline V gene. CDR3 length: 14 residues. The CDR3 reads CASSVLATQETQYF. The CDR3 coding sequence is TGCGCCAGCAGCGTACTAGCGACTCAAGAGACCCAGTACTTC. Combining the CDR3 with reference TRBV5-1 and TRBJ2-5 gives the whole variable domain KAGVTQTPRYLIKTRGQQVTLSCSPISGHRSVSWYQQTPGQGLQFLFEYFSETQRNKGNFPGRFSGRQFSNSRSEMNVSTLELGDSALYLCASSVLATQETQYFGPGTRLLVL.

The rearrangement uses TRBV19 and TRBJ2-7, with D possibly TRBD1 on 5 matching bases. CDR1 and CDR2 from the germline V gene are LNHDA and SQIVND (reference sequence). The length of the CDR3 is 13 residues. The V end lost 3 bases, the J end lost 4 bases, and 10 bases lay between the germline ends. The DNA of the CDR3 is TGTGCCAGTAGTATCCAGGGCAAGTACGAGCAGTACTTC. This translates into CASSIQGKYEQYF.